The 15 T cell receptor beta chains below come from one sample, sequenced in a study of blood T cell repertoires in COVID-19. Some clones are missing from TCRdb's copy, which holds only in-frame ones; the method was immunoSEQ multiplex PCR. The data contain 100,000 to 120,000 clones, 87% of them singletons. Sequences were obtained from peripheral blood. Source of these receptors: a human donor in a cohort sampled during active COVID-19.

The rearrangement uses TRBV7-3 and TRBJ2-1, with D unresolved. Germline loops: CDR1 SGHTA, CDR2 FQGTGA. The CDR3 covers 15 residues. V was clipped by 2 bases and J by 0 bases, with 8 bases between them. The CDR3 protein is CASSLRFNSYNEQFF. For the CDR3, the DNA is TGTGCCAGCAGCTTACGGTTCAACTCCTACAATGAGCAGTTCTTC. Full variable domain (outside the CDR3, taken from reference TRBV7-3 and TRBJ2-1): GAGVSQTPSNKVTEKGKYVELRCDPISGHTALYWYRQSLGQGPEFLIYFQGTGAADDSGLPNDRFFAVRPEGSVSTLKIQRTERGDSAVYLCASSLRFNSYNEQFFGPGTRLTVL.

The chain links TRBV5-1 to TRBJ2-1; a weak D match, TRBD1 (6 bases). This CDR3 has 15 amino acids. Germline CDR1 and CDR2: SGHRS and YFSETQ. V lost 0 bases and J lost 6, with 13 bases in between. This chain's CDR3 is CASSLVTGRGNEQFF. CDR3 DNA sequence: TGCGCCAGCAGCTTGGTAACTGGCAGGGGCAATGAGCAGTTCTTC.

The V gene is TRBV7-2, the J gene TRBJ2-3; the D is unclear. The CDR3 length is 14 residues. The germline gives CDR1 SGHTA, CDR2 FQGNSA. V gave up 8 bases and J gave up 0 bases, with 12 bases separating them. The CDR3 loop reads CASGTRGSTDTQYF. CDR3 DNA sequence: TGTGCCAGCGGCACGAGAGGAAGCACAGATACGCAGTATTTT.

The chain couples TRBV29-1 to TRBJ2-7, with 11 bases matching TRBD2. The V gene's germline CDR1 is SQVTM and CDR2 ANQGSEA. The CDR3 is 16 amino acids. After removal of 6 bases from V and 7 bases from J, the junction contained 17 bases not matched to a gene. As DNA, the CDR3 is TGCAGCGTGGGTCTTAGCGGGAGGGCCCCCGGTGAAGAGCAGTACTTC. This translates into CSVGLSGRAPGEEQYF.

The count of this clone is one. The chain combines TRBV5-1 with TRBJ2-1, with 8 nucleotides matching TRBD1. Germline CDR1 is SGHRS and CDR2 is YFSETQ. This CDR3 is 16 amino acids long. Germline trimming cut 4 bases from V and 6 bases from J; bases unmatched to any gene: 12. The CDR3 spells CASSPTTGAFGNEQFF. The DNA of the CDR3 is TGCGCCAGCAGCCCCACGACAGGGGCGTTCGGCAATGAGCAGTTCTTC. The entire variable domain, with the rest obtained from reference TRBV5-1 and TRBJ2-1, is as follows: KAGVTQTPRYLIKTRGQQVTLSCSPISGHRSVSWYQQTPGQGLQFLFEYFSETQRNKGNFPGRFSGRQFSNSRSEMNVSTLELGDSALYLCASSPTTGAFGNEQFFGPGTRLTVL.

V and J are TRBV19 and TRBJ2-2; D possibly corresponds to TRBD1 (6 bases). The germline CDR1 and CDR2 sequences are LNHDA and SQIVND (reference sequence). The CDR3 spans 14 residues. With 5 bases removed from V and 2 bases from J, the gap between germline ends came to 9 bases. Here the CDR3 DNA reads TGTGCCAGTAGTGTACAGGGAAACACCGGGGAGCTGTTTTTT. Protein sequence: CASSVQGNTGELFF.

The chain links TRBV10-3 to TRBJ2-2; perhaps TRBD2 as D (6 bases). CDR1 is ENHRY and CDR2 is SYGVKD in the germline V gene. The CDR3 covers 18 residues. V was trimmed by 0 bases and J by 2 bases, leaving 16 bases between them. The CDR3 nucleotides are TGTGCCATCAGTGAGTCGGTTGGGCTAGCGAGAAACACCGGGGAGCTGTTTTTT. Its protein is CAISESVGLARNTGELFF.

V and J are TRBV11-2 and TRBJ2-7, with unresolved D. The CDR3 runs to 13 residues. V lost 0 bases and J lost 6, with 9 bases in between. Germline CDR1 and CDR2: SGHAT and FQNNGV. CDR3 in amino acids: CASSLESQAEQYF. CDR3 nucleotides: TGTGCCAGCAGCTTAGAGAGCCAGGCCGAGCAGTACTTC. The complete variable domain, with remaining parts taken from reference TRBV11-2 and TRBJ2-7, reads EAGVAQSPRYKIIEKRQSVAFWCNPISGHATLYWYQQILGQGPKLLIQFQNNGVVDDSQLPKDRFSAERLKGVDSTLKIQPAKLEDSAVYLCASSLESQAEQYFGPGTRLTVT.

The CDR3 bases are TGCGCCAGCAGCTTGGGACCCCCTAGCGGGAGTTTCAATGAGCAGTTCTTC. Encoded protein: CASSLGPPSGSFNEQFF. The V call is TRBV5-1, the J call TRBJ2-1, with TRBD2 matching 10 bases. The CDR3 consists of 17 residues. Germline-derived CDR1 and CDR2 are SGHRS and YFSETQ. V was pared by 0 bases and J by 6 bases, with 9 bases of the junction left unmatched.

The chain joins TRBV30 to TRBJ2-4, with 8 bases fitting TRBD2. The CDR3 sequence is 15 residues long. The V and J ends lost 3 bases and 0 bases, in that order; junction bases with no gene match: 4. In germline, CDR1 is GTSNPN, CDR2 SVGIG (reference sequence). DNA of the CDR3: TGTGCCTGGAGGCAAGCGGGAGTAGCCAAAAACATTCAGTACTTC. Protein sequence: CAWRQAGVAKNIQYF.

The chain uses TRBV3-1 (or the pseudogene TRBV3-2) and TRBJ1-2; 7 bases are a match to TRBD1. CDR1 is LGHDT, CDR2 YNNKEL, per germline (reference sequence). Trimming at V came to 3 bases and at J to 1 base, leaving 5 bases not matched to a gene. CDR3 size: 15 residues. The CDR3 region has the DNA TGTGCCAGCAGCCACCGGGGACAGCTTAACTATGGCTACACCTTC. Protein product: CASSHRGQLNYGYTF.

The rearrangement joins TRBV30 to TRBJ1-5; D uncertain. The CDR3 is 14 amino acids. Germline CDR1 and CDR2: GTSNPN and SVGIG (reference sequence). V lost 2 bases, J lost 0 bases, and 8 bases lay in between. The CDR3 DNA follows: TGTGCCTGGAGTTCGAGTAATAGCAATCAGCCCCAGCATTTT. Residues: CAWSSSNSNQPQHF.

CDR3 coding DNA: TGTGCCAGCTCACTCACAGGGAACGAGCAGTACTTC. Translation: CASSLTGNEQYF. This chain links TRBV18 with TRBJ2-7, with D maybe TRBD1 (6 bases). The germline V gene has CDR1 KGHSH and CDR2 LQKENI. With 4 bases removed from V and 5 bases from J, the gap between germline ends came to 9 bases. The CDR3 has 12 residues.

V is TRBV5-1 and J is TRBJ2-7, with D possibly being TRBD2 (6 bases). The length of the CDR3 is 16 residues. V lost 0 bases to trimming and J lost 0 bases, with 13 bases between them. Germline loops: CDR1 SGHRS, CDR2 YFSETQ. The CDR3 is CASSLVRGESSYEQYF. CDR3 nucleotide sequence: TGCGCCAGCAGCTTGGTGCGCGGGGAGAGCTCCTACGAGCAGTACTTC.

This clone has a single count. The chain joins TRBV9 to TRBJ1-5; D might be TRBD1 (5 bases). Trimming pared 4 bases from V and 2 bases from J, leaving 10 bases between. Germline lookup yields CDR1 SGDLS and CDR2 YYNGEE. CDR3 size: 14 residues. In DNA form, the CDR3 reads TGTGCCAGCAGCCCTGGGGGGGGCAATCAGCCCCAGCATTTT. It codes for CASSPGGGNQPQHF.